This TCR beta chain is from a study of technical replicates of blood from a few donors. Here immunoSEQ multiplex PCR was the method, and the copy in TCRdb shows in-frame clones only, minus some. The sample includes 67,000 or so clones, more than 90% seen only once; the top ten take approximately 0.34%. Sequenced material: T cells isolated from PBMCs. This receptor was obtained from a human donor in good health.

The CDR3 loop reads CASSLEREVSTDTQYF. The CDR3 DNA is TGTGCCAGCAGCTTGGAGAGGGAAGTGAGCACAGATACGCAGTATTTT. This chain uses TRBV5-4 with TRBJ2-3; possibly TRBD2 for D (5 bases). V lost 0 bases to trimming and J lost 0 bases, with 11 bases between them. The CDR3 is 16 residues long. The germline V gene encodes CDR1 SGHNT and CDR2 YYREEE (reference sequence).